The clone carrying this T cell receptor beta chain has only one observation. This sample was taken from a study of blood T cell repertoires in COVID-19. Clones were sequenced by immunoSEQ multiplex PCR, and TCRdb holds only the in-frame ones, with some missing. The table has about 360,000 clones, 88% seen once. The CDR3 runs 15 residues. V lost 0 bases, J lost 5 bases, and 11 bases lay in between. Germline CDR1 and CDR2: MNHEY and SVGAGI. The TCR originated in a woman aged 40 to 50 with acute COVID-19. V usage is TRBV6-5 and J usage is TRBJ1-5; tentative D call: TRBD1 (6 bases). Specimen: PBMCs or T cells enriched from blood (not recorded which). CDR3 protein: CASSYSTGLDQPQHF. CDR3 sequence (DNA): TGTGCCAGCAGTTACTCGACAGGACTAGATCAGCCCCAGCATTTT.